The 10 T cell receptor beta chains presented below share a single source sample, sequenced in a study of blood T cells in healthy people across ages. With a J-beta primer mix and a sample-barcoded 5' primer, a second PCR ran about 7 to 12 cycles. TCRdb passed the 5' RACE reads through MiXCR, listing each CDR3 protein once. The sample records about 690,000 distinct CDR3 sequences, 40% to 45% being singletons. Material for sequencing was blood. These receptors all come from an elderly man in good health.

In DNA, the CDR3 is TGTGCCAGCAGCTTGGATAGCGGGAGTGATACGCAGTATTTT. It is translated as CASSLDSGSDTQYF. V and J are TRBV5-8 and TRBJ2-3, with 9 bases fitting TRBD2. The CDR3 runs to 14 residues. Germline CDR1 is SGHTS and CDR2 is YDEGEE. V gave up 0 bases and J gave up 6 bases; unmatched junction bases: 2.

This clonotype has at least ten counts. This chain links TRBV27 with TRBJ2-7, with 7 bases that match TRBD1. The CDR3 is 15 amino acids. Germline V lookup: CDR1 MNHEY, CDR2 SMNVEV (reference sequence). The trim removed 5 bases at V and 2 bases at J, leaving 9 bases unmatched. CDR3 sequence (DNA): TGTGCCAGCAGTCCTCGTCGGGACAGCCCCTACGAGCAGTACTTC. This gives the protein CASSPRRDSPYEQYF.

The rearrangement joins TRBV18 to TRBJ1-5; 8 nucleotides line up with TRBD1. V lost 3 bases and J lost 7; bases outside the gene matches: 5. The CDR3 contains 14 residues. CDR1 is KGHSH and CDR2 is LQKENI in the germline V gene. The CDR3 sequence: CASSPNRGGQPQHF. CDR3 bases: TGTGCCAGCTCACCTAACAGGGGGGGACAGCCCCAGCATTTT.

This clonotype was counted only a few times. The chain couples TRBV12-3 or TRBV12-4 to TRBJ1-2, with 8 bases fitting TRBD1. This CDR3 contains 13 residues. The ends lost 3 bases at V and 8 bases at J; junction bases unmatched: 5. The CDR3 loop is CASSFQGAMGYTF. CDR3 bases: TGTGCCAGCAGTTTCCAGGGGGCGATGGGCTACACCTTC.

This clonotype appeared a few times. The chain uses TRBV6-1 and TRBJ2-4; 12 bases match TRBD2. The CDR3 contains 18 residues. The trim removed 8 bases at V and 0 bases at J, leaving 11 bases unmatched. Germline CDR1 is MNHNS and CDR2 is SASEGT. In nucleotides, the CDR3 is TGTGCCAGCGTCTGGAGACTAGCGGGAGATTTAGCCAAAAACATTCAGTACTTC. Amino acid sequence: CASVWRLAGDLAKNIQYF.

The gene calls are TRBV6-2 or TRBV6-3 and TRBJ2-5, with D maybe TRBD1 (6 bases). The CDR3 loop spans 15 amino acids. V shed 6 bases and J shed 5 bases, with 19 bases lying between them. CDR1 and CDR2 (germline): MNHEY, SVGEGT. The CDR3 DNA follows: TGTGCCAGCAGCCCAAGCTTGGGGGCGATGGAGACCCAGTACTTC. Amino acids: CASSPSLGAMETQYF.

This clonotype was recorded at least ten times. The rearrangement uses TRBV5-6 and TRBJ2-7; 8 positions agree with TRBD1. The trim removed 4 bases at V and 3 bases at J, leaving 15 bases unmatched. CDR3 length: 17 residues. Germline V gene sequence: CDR1 SGHDT, CDR2 YYEEEE. The CDR3 reads CASSQFETGAGIYEQYF. CDR3 DNA sequence: TGTGCCAGCAGCCAATTCGAGACAGGGGCCGGTATCTACGAGCAGTACTTC.

This clonotype was observed a handful of times. J is TRBJ2-1 and V is TRBV7-2; 9 positions agree with TRBD2. CDR3 length: 17 residues. Germline V gene data show CDR1 as SGHTA and CDR2 as FQGNSA. The V and J ends lost 4 bases and 4 bases, in that order; junction bases with no gene match: 11. CDR3 DNA: TGTGCCAGCAGCTCAGGGACTAGCCTTAACCCTTACAATGAGCAGTTCTTC. Amino acids: CASSSGTSLNPYNEQFF. The entire variable domain, with the rest obtained from reference TRBV7-2 and TRBJ2-1, is as follows: GAGVSQSPSNKVTEKGKDVELRCDPISGHTALYWYRQSLGQGLEFLIYFQGNSAPDKSGLPSDRFSAERTGGSVSTLTIQRTQQEDSAVYLCASSSGTSLNPYNEQFFGPGTRLTVL.

The chain recombines TRBV18 with TRBJ2-3; 7 nucleotides agree with TRBD1. V trimming: 3 bases; J trimming: 0 bases; junction bases outside the gene matches: 6. Germline V gives CDR1 KGHSH, CDR2 LQKENI. The CDR3 runs to 16 residues. The CDR3 loop reads CASSPTDRVSTDTQYF. As DNA, the CDR3 is TGTGCCAGCTCACCGACAGACAGGGTGAGCACAGATACGCAGTATTTT.

The gene calls are TRBV5-6 and TRBJ2-3; weak D call: TRBD1 (5 bases). The CDR3 runs 17 residues. V lost 4 bases and J 0 bases, leaving 18 bases between the germline ends. Germline assignment: CDR1 SGHDT and CDR2 YYEEEE. CDR3 region: CASSPYRSPPSTDTQYF. The DNA of the CDR3 is TGTGCCAGCAGCCCCTACAGGAGCCCTCCTAGCACAGATACGCAGTATTTT.